This TCR beta chain was captured by sequencing in a study of T cell repertoires in cytomegalovirus infection. Study-wide context: Recently identified HLA-C-restricted and well-studied HLA-B-restricted CMV epitopes were used.

One entry per CDR3 protein results from TCRdb running MiXCR on the reads. Of roughly 730,000 distinct CDR3 sequences in the sample, around a third are singletons; the top ten hold roughly 18%. CDR3 length: 15 amino acids. Trimming left V 4 bases short and J 0 bases short, with 13 bases between. Germline V lookup: CDR1 SGHRS, CDR2 YFSETQ. Worth noting for this clonotype: Its antigen remains unknown.

The TCR comes from a human donor in good health (CMV status not recorded). Some clones in this sample may be carry-over from other donors' samples. The sequences come from cultured PBMCs, collected from culture after CMV antigen stimulation. V and J are TRBV5-1 and TRBJ1-2; D is unclear. The CDR3 DNA reads TGCGCCAGCAGCCCAGACAAGTTTTCTAACTATGGCTACACCTTC. This gives the protein CASSPDKFSNYGYTF.